The 27 T cell receptor beta chains presented below share a single source sample, sequenced in a study of CD8 T cells in Susac syndrome. When the RNA was reverse transcribed, random hexamers were used with an input of about 0.45 to 1 ug. TCRdb used MiXCR to reprocess the immunoSEQ multiplex PCR reads, holding one entry per CDR3 protein. The sample carries 200,000 to 300,000 distinct CDR3 sequences, approximately 95% recorded once. The sample comprised CD4+ T cells from PBMCs. These receptors all stem from a human donor with Susac syndrome.

The chain has TRBV7-9 and TRBJ2-7; D ambiguous. CDR3 length: 13 residues. V lost 5 bases and J lost 6, with 14 bases in between. Germline values: CDR1 SEHNR, CDR2 FQNEAQ (reference sequence). The CDR3 sequence is CASSPGPSVEQYF. CDR3 DNA sequence: TGTGCCAGCAGCCCCGGGCCTTCGGTCGAGCAGTACTTC.

The chain recombines TRBV20-1 with TRBJ2-1; 8 nucleotides match TRBD2. Germline V gene data show CDR1 as DFQATT and CDR2 as SNEGSKA (reference sequence). There are 15 residues in the CDR3. J gave up 6 bases and V 6 bases, and 13 bases lay outside the gene matches. The CDR3 DNA reads as TGCAGTGCCATAGCCGGGACTAGGGGGGTCAATGAGCAGTTCTTC. Protein product: CSAIAGTRGVNEQFF.

The chain carries TRBV2 and TRBJ1-1, with TRBD1 identical over 8 bases. Germline trimming cut 8 bases from V and 0 bases from J; bases unmatched to any gene: 5. Germline V gene lookup returns CDR1 SNHLY and CDR2 FYNNEI. This CDR3 spans 14 amino acids. As DNA, the CDR3 is TGTGCCAGCGGGACAGGTTTTATGAACACTGAAGCTTTCTTT. This encodes CASGTGFMNTEAFF.

The chain combines TRBV14 with TRBJ2-3; the D is unclear. With 4 bases removed from V and 6 bases from J, the gap between germline ends came to 17 bases. The germline gives CDR1 SGHDN, CDR2 FVKESK. CDR3 length: 15 residues. CDR3 region: CASSPNGDISDTQYF. DNA of the CDR3: TGTGCCAGCAGCCCGAATGGAGACATATCCGATACGCAGTATTTT.

This chain uses TRBV11-3 with TRBJ2-3, with 11 bases lining up with TRBD2. The germline V gene has CDR1 SGHNT and CDR2 YENEEA. The CDR3 length is 17 residues. J was trimmed by 1 base and V by 4 bases; bases with no gene match: 7. As DNA, the CDR3 is TGTGCCAGCAGCTCCTTCCTAGCGGGAGGCGGCACAGATACGCAGTATTTT. Amino acids: CASSSFLAGGGTDTQYF.

This chain connects TRBV5-6 to TRBJ2-1, with TRBD2 identical over 14 bases. With 4 bases clipped from V and 8 bases from J, the junction kept 8 bases outside the gene matches. The germline V gene encodes CDR1 SGHDT and CDR2 YYEEEE. This CDR3 region has 16 residues. The CDR3 nucleotides read TGTGCCAGCAGCACAACGGGACTAGCGGGAGTAGATGAGCAGTTCTTC. Translation: CASSTTGLAGVDEQFF.

The CDR3 coding sequence is TGTGCCAGCAGCCAAGGGGGTGCGGGAGGATTCTTC. Translation gives CASSQGGAGGFF. The chain employs TRBV4-2 and TRBJ2-1, with 8 nucleotides matching TRBD2. CDR3 size: 12 residues. Looked up from germline, CDR1 is LGHNA and CDR2 is YNFKEQ. Unmatched junction bases numbered 6, after V lost 1 base and J lost 16 bases.

The chain uses TRBV9 and TRBJ2-4; D is unresolved. Trimming left V 3 bases short and J 0 bases short, with 13 bases between. The CDR3 contains 16 residues. The V gene's germline CDR1 is SGDLS and CDR2 YYNGEE. CDR3 coding DNA: TGTGCCAGCAGCGCAGACGGGCGAATAGCCAAAAACATTCAGTACTTC. Protein sequence: CASSADGRIAKNIQYF.

In the case of this clonotype: At one end the junction does not follow the germline gene, possibly because of a read error. The rearrangement uses TRBV28 and TRBJ2-7; D is possibly TRBD1 (5 bases). This CDR3 comprises 12 residues. The V gene's germline CDR1 is MDHEN and CDR2 SYDVKM. CDR3 loop: CASSPPRQPQDF. The CDR3 DNA reads TGTGCCAGCAGTCCCCCCCGACAGCCCCAGGACTTC.

The chain uses TRBV12-5 and TRBJ2-4; D may correspond to TRBD1 or TRBD2 (5 bases each). V lost 7 bases to trimming and J lost 3 bases, with 16 bases between them. Germline-derived CDR1 and CDR2 are LGHNT and FRNRAP. The CDR3 has 15 residues. Here the CDR3 reads CASATGAKGKNIQYF. The DNA of the CDR3 is TGTGCTAGTGCCACCGGGGCAAAGGGCAAAAACATTCAGTACTTC.

The V gene is TRBV30, the J gene TRBJ2-3, with 12 bases fitting TRBD2. From germline, CDR1 is GTSNPN and CDR2 SVGIG (reference sequence). J was trimmed by 6 bases and V by 5 bases; bases with no gene match: 6. The CDR3 length is 14 residues. The chain's CDR3 is CAWGTSGRTDTQYF. CDR3 bases: TGTGCCTGGGGAACTAGCGGGAGGACGGATACGCAGTATTTT.

This sequence joins TRBV29-1 and TRBJ1-2; 7 positions match TRBD1. This CDR3 spans 13 amino acids. Germline CDR1 SQVTM, CDR2 ANQGSEA. The trim removed 5 bases at V and 3 bases at J, leaving 6 bases unmatched. The CDR3 loop reads CSVSQGQYYGYTF. Here the CDR3 DNA reads TGCAGCGTTAGTCAGGGACAGTACTATGGCTACACCTTC.

The V gene is TRBV9, the J gene TRBJ2-1; D call uncertain. Trimming stripped 3 bases from V and 0 bases from J, with 22 bases between. The CDR3 covers 19 residues. CDR1 is SGDLS, CDR2 YYNGEE, per germline. CDR3 bases: TGTGCCAGCAGCGGTGGGTTAACGGGTCCCCTTAGCTCCTACAATGAGCAGTTCTTC. Its translation is CASSGGLTGPLSSYNEQFF.

The chain has TRBV9 and TRBJ2-5; D perhaps matches TRBD2 (6 bases). With 1 base removed from V and 5 bases from J, the gap between germline ends came to 9 bases. The CDR3 length is 13 residues. CDR1 is SGDLS, CDR2 YYNGEE, per germline. CDR3 DNA: TGTGCCAGCAGCGTAACGGGAGAGGAGACCCAGTACTTC. It is translated as CASSVTGEETQYF.

The rearrangement links TRBV9 to TRBJ2-1; perhaps TRBD2 as D (5 bases). Germline-derived CDR1 and CDR2 are SGDLS and YYNGEE. The V gene lost 0 bases and the J gene lost 5 bases, with 12 bases spanning the gap. The CDR3 is 15 amino acids. The CDR3 DNA sequence: TGTGCCAGCAGCGTAGACCCGGGATCTGACAATGAGCAGTTCTTC. It is translated as CASSVDPGSDNEQFF.

The rearrangement links TRBV14 to TRBJ2-7; D not certain. The germline V gene encodes CDR1 SGHDN and CDR2 FVKESK. The CDR3 runs 15 residues. V was clipped by 1 base and J by 0 bases, with 10 bases between them. CDR3 amino acids: CASSQVGRFSYEQYF. DNA for the CDR3: TGTGCCAGCAGCCAAGTCGGCCGATTCTCCTACGAGCAGTACTTC.

The chain employs TRBV4-1 and TRBJ2-7; a possible D gene is TRBD2 (5 bases). The ends were cut back, 4 bases at V and 0 bases at J, with 19 bases in the middle. The CDR3 length is 17 residues. Germline CDR1 and CDR2: MGHRA and YSYEKL. The CDR3 reads CASSLGSVDTSSYEQYF. CDR3 sequence (DNA): TGCGCCAGCAGCCTCGGGTCCGTAGATACTAGCTCCTACGAGCAGTACTTC.

This chain joins TRBV12-3 or TRBV12-4 and TRBJ1-4; a possible D gene is TRBD1 (5 bases). Trimming took 6 bases from V and 5 from J, leaving 10 bases between them. The CDR3 is made up of 13 amino acids. CDR3 sequence reads: CASSRQMNEKLFF. The CDR3 nucleotides are TGTGCCAGCAGCCGACAGATGAATGAAAAACTGTTTTTT.

The rearrangement uses TRBV15 and TRBJ2-1; D might be TRBD1 or TRBD2, each matching 5 bases. CDR3 length equals 14 residues. Germline assignment: CDR1 LNHNV and CDR2 YYDKDF (reference sequence). The V end lost 7 bases, the J end lost 5 bases, and 15 bases lay between the germline ends. The DNA of the CDR3 is TGTGCCACCATGCCAACGGGACGAAACAATGAGCAGTTCTTC. This sequence encodes CATMPTGRNNEQFF.

V gene TRBV3-1 combines with J gene TRBJ2-1; D uncertain. The V end was cut by 1 base, the J end by 7 bases, with 14 bases between. CDR3 length: 15 residues. Germline values: CDR1 LGHDT, CDR2 YNNKEL (reference sequence). In DNA form, the CDR3 reads TGTGCCAGCAGCCAAGTTTGGGCCTCCGGGAATGAGCAGTTCTTC. It translates to CASSQVWASGNEQFF.

The V gene is TRBV25-1, the J gene TRBJ1-6, with D perhaps matching TRBD1 (6 bases). CDR3 length: 12 amino acids. Trimming left V 8 bases short and J 8 bases short, with 10 bases between. Germline CDR1 MGHDK, CDR2 SYGVNS. The CDR3 is CASQGSYSPLHF. CDR3 in DNA: TGTGCCAGCCAGGGGTCCTATTCACCCCTCCACTTT.

The CDR3 coding sequence is TGTGCCAGCAGCCAAGTAGTTAGTGGACTATCAACAACAACTAATGAAAAACTGTTTTTT. As protein: CASSQVVSGLSTTTNEKLFF. The chain recombines TRBV14 with TRBJ1-4; D gene ambiguous. Germline V gene data show CDR1 as SGHDN and CDR2 as FVKESK. This CDR3 spans 20 amino acids. Trimming cost V 1 base and J 0 bases, with 21 bases left between them.

CDR3 sequence reads: CASSQEASGRGSDTQYF. The CDR3 DNA follows: TGTGCCAGCAGCCAAGAGGCCAGCGGGAGAGGTTCAGATACGCAGTATTTT. The chain couples TRBV3-1 to TRBJ2-3; 8 bases are shared with TRBD2. V lost 0 bases to trimming and J lost 4 bases; unmatched junction nucleotides: 9. The V gene's germline CDR1 is LGHDT and CDR2 YNNKEL (reference sequence). The CDR3 has 17 residues.

The chain is built from TRBV28 and TRBJ2-1; tentative D call: TRBD2 (5 bases). CDR3 length: 15 amino acids. V lost 3 bases and J 0 bases, leaving 9 bases between the germline ends. Germline loops: CDR1 MDHEN, CDR2 SYDVKM. The CDR3 DNA sequence: TGTGCCAGCAGTTTGAGCGGAGCCTCCTACAATGAGCAGTTCTTC. Protein product: CASSLSGASYNEQFF.

The rearrangement links TRBV11-2 to TRBJ2-4; weak D call: TRBD1 (5 bases). CDR1 SGHAT and CDR2 FQNNGV come from the germline V gene. Trimming cost V 2 bases and J 11 bases, with 10 bases left between them. The CDR3 extends over 12 amino acids. This chain's CDR3 is CASSLQGAFQYF. The CDR3, as DNA: TGTGCCAGCAGCTTACAGGGCGCTTTTCAGTACTTC.

The chain couples TRBV6-1 to TRBJ1-5, with 8 bases aligning to TRBD1. V dropped 6 bases and J dropped 5; count of bases not matched to a gene: 12. The length of the CDR3 is 16 residues. The germline CDR1 and CDR2 sequences are MNHNS and SASEGT. CDR3 sequence (DNA): TGTGCCAGCAGACCAAGGACAGGGCTGGAGGATCAGCCCCAGCATTTT. It codes for CASRPRTGLEDQPQHF.

V is TRBV18 and J is TRBJ2-1; TRBD2 agrees at 7 bases. This CDR3 contains 13 residues. Per germline, CDR1 KGHSH and CDR2 LQKENI. V dropped 2 bases and J dropped 8; count of bases not matched to a gene: 3. The chain's CDR3 is CASSPAGRDEQFF. The CDR3 nucleotides read TGTGCCAGCTCACCAGCGGGGAGGGATGAGCAGTTCTTC.